This T cell receptor (beta chain) was captured by sequencing in a study of blood T cells in healthy people across ages. V shed 3 bases and J 3 bases; nucleotides not matched to a gene: 11. The CDR3 has 18 residues. With a J-beta primer mix and a sample-barcoded 5' primer, a second PCR ran 7 to 11 cycles. TCRdb redid the calling of the 5' RACE reads with MiXCR, one entry per CDR3 protein. The table shows around 970,000 distinct CDR3 sequences, with roughly 47% occurring only once. The source material was blood. V usage is TRBV12-3 or TRBV12-4 and J usage is TRBJ2-3, with 11 bases matching TRBD2. This receptor was taken from a woman aged 55-70 years in good health. CDR3 region: CASSFYRLAGGSTDTQYF. CDR3 nucleotides: TGTGCCAGCAGTTTTTATCGGTTAGCGGGAGGGTCAACAGATACGCAGTATTTT.